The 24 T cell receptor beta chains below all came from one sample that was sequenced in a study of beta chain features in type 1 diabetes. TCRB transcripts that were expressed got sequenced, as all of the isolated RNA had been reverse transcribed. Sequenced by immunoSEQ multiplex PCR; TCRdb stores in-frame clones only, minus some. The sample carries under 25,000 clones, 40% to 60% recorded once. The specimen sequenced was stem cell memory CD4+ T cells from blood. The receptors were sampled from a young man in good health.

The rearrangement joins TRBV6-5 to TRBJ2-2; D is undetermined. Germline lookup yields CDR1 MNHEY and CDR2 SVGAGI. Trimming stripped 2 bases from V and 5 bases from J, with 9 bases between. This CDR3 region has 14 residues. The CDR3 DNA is TGTGCCAGCAGTTACCGCCGGGTGACCGGGGAGCTGTTTTTT. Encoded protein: CASSYRRVTGELFF.

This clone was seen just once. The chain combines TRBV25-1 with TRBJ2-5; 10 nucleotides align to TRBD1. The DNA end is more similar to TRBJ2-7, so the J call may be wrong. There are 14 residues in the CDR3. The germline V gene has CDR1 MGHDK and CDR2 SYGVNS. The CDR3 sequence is CASSGQGASYEQYF. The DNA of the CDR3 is TGTGCCAGCAGTGGACAGGGGGCTTCCTACGAGCAGTACTTC.

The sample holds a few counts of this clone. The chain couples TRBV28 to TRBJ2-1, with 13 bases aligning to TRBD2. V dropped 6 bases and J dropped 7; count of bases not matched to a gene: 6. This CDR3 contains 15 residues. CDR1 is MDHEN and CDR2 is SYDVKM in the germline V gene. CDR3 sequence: CASSLLAGGRNEQFF. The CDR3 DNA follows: TGTGCCAGCAGCCTACTAGCGGGGGGGCGTAATGAGCAGTTCTTC.

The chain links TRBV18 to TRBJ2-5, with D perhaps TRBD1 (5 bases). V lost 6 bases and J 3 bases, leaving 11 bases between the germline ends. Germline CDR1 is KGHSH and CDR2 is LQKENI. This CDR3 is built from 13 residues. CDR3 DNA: TGTGCCAGCTCCCAAGACAGAGAAGAGACCCAGTACTTC. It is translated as CASSQDREETQYF.

The CDR3 nucleotides are TGTGCCAGCAGCGAGACAGGGGTTAGCAATCAGCCCCAGCATTTT. Its protein is CASSETGVSNQPQHF. The chain combines TRBV2 with TRBJ1-5; 8 nucleotides match TRBD1. After removal of 6 bases from V and 0 bases from J, the junction contained 4 bases not matched to a gene. CDR1 is SNHLY and CDR2 is FYNNEI in the germline V gene. The CDR3 spans 15 residues.

CDR3 in amino acids: CASSFSPGEGTEAFF. As DNA, the CDR3 is TGTGCCAGCAGCTTTAGCCCAGGGGAAGGAACTGAAGCTTTCTTT. The rearrangement links TRBV9 to TRBJ1-1, with a tentative D call TRBD1 (6 bases). The CDR3 sequence is 15 residues long. V was pared by 4 bases and J by 5 bases, with 18 bases between. Germline V gene data show CDR1 as SGDLS and CDR2 as YYNGEE.

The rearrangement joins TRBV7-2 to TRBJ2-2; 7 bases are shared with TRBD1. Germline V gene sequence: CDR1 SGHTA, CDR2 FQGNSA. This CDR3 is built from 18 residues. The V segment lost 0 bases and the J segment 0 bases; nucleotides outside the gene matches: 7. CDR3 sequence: CASSLAFRDSSNTGELFF. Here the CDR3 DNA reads TGTGCCAGCAGCTTAGCTTTTAGGGACAGCTCGAACACCGGGGAGCTGTTTTTT.

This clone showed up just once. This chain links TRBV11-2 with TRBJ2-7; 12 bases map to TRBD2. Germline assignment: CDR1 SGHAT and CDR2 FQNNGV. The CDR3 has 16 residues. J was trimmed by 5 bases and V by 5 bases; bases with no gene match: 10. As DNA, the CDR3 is TGTGCCAGCAGCCCCCAAAGACTAGCGGGGGTTCACGAGCAGTACTTC. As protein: CASSPQRLAGVHEQYF.

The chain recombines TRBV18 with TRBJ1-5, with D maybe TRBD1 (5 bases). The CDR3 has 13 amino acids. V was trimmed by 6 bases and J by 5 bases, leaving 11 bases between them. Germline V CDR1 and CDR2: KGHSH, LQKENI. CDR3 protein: CASSIGGDQPQHF. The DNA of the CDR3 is TGTGCCAGCTCCATTGGGGGGGATCAGCCCCAGCATTTT.

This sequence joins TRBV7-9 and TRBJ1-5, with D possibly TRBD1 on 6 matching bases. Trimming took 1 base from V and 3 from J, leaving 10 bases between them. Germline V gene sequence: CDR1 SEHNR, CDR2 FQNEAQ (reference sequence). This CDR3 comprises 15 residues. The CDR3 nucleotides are TGTGCCAGCAGCTTAGGTTCAGGGGCCAATCAGCCCCAGCATTTT. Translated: CASSLGSGANQPQHF.

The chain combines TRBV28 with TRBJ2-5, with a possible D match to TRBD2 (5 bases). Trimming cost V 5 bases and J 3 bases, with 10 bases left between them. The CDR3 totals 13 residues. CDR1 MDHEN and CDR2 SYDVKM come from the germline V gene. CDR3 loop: CASSPSGKETQYF. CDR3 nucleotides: TGTGCCAGCAGTCCCTCGGGGAAAGAGACCCAGTACTTC.

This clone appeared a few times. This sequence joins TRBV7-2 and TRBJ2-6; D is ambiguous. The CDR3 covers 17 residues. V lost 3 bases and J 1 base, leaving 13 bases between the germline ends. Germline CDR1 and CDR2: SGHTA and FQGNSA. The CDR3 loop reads CASSFGSIRSGANVLTF. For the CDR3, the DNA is TGTGCCAGCAGCTTCGGTTCCATACGATCTGGGGCCAACGTCCTGACTTTC.

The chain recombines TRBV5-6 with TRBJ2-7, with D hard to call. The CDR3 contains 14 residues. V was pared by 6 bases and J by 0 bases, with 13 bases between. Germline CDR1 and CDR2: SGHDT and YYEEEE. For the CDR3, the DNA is TGTGCCAGCACCTACGGTCGCCACTCCTACGAGCAGTACTTC. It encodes CASTYGRHSYEQYF. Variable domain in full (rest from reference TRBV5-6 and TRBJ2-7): DAGVTQSPTHLIKTRGQQVTLRCSPKSGHDTVSWYQQALGQGPQFIFQYYEEEERQRGNFPDRFSGHQFPNYSSELNVNALLLGDSALYLCASTYGRHSYEQYFGPGTRLTVT.

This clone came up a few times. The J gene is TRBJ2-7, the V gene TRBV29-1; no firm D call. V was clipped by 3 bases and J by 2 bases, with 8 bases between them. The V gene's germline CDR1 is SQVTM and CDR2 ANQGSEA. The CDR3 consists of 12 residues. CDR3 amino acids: CSVESVTYEQYF. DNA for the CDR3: TGCAGCGTTGAGTCAGTCACCTACGAGCAGTACTTC.

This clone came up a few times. The CDR3 sequence: CSVERSDTQYF. CDR3 coding DNA: TGCAGCGTTGAGCGGTCCGATACGCAGTATTTT. J is TRBJ2-3 and V is TRBV29-1; D unclear. The CDR3 spans 11 residues. From germline, CDR1 is SQVTM and CDR2 ANQGSEA. Trimming removed 3 bases from V and 6 bases from J, with 7 bases in between.

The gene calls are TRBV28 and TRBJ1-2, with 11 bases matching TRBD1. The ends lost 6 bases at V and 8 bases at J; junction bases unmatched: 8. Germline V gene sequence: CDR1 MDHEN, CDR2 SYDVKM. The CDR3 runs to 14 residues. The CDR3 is CASSRTGGYLGYTF. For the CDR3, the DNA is TGTGCCAGCAGCCGGACAGGGGGCTACCTCGGCTACACCTTC.

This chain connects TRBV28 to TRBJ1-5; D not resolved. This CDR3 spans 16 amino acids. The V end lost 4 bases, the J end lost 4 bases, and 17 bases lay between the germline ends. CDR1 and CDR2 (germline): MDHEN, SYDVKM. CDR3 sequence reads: CASSYPLVRRNQPQHF. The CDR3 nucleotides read TGTGCCAGCAGTTACCCTCTAGTGAGGAGGAATCAGCCCCAGCATTTT. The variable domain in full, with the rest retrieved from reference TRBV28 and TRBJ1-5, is DVKVTQSSRYLVKRTGEKVFLECVQDMDHENMFWYRQDPGLGLRLIYFSYDVKMKEKGDIPEGYSVSREKKERFSLILESASTNQTSMYLCASSYPLVRRNQPQHFGDGTRLSIL.

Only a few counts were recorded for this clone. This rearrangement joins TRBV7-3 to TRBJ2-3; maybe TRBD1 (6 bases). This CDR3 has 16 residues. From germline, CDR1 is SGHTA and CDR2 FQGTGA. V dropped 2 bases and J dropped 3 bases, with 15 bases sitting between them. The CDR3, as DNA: TGTGCCAGCAGCTTATGGCCAGGGGAAGGGACAGATACGCAGTATTTT. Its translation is CASSLWPGEGTDTQYF.

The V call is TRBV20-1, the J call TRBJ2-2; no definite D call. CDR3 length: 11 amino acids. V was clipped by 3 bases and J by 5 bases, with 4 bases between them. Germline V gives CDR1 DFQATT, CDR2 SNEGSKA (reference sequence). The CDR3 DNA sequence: TGCAGTGCTAGGAGTACCGGGGAGCTGTTTTTT. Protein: CSARSTGELFF.

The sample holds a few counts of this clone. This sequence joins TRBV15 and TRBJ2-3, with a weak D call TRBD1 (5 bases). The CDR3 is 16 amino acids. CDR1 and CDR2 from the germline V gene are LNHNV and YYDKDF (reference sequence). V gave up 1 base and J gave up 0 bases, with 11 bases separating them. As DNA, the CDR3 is TGTGCCACCAGCAGAGGGTTGGGGCCTAGCACAGATACGCAGTATTTT. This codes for CATSRGLGPSTDTQYF.

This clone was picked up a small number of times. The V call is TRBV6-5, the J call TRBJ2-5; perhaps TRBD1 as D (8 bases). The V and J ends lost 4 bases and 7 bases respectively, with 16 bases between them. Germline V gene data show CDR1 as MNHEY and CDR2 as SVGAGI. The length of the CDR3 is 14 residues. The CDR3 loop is CASSSGQGGGTQYF. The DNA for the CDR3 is TGTGCCAGCAGTTCCGGACAGGGCGGGGGGACCCAGTACTTC.

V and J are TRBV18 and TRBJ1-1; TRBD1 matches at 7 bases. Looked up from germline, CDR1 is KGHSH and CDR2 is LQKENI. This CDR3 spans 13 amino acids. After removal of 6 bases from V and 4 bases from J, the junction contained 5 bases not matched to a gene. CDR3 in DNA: TGTGCCAGCTCCCAGGACAGGAGCACTGAAGCTTTCTTT. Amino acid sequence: CASSQDRSTEAFF. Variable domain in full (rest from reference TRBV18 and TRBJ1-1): NAGVMQNPRHLVRRRGQEARLRCSPMKGHSHVYWYRQLPEEGLKFMVYLQKENIIDESGMPKERFSAEFPKEGPSILRIQQVVRGDSAAYFCASSQDRSTEAFFGQGTRLTVV.

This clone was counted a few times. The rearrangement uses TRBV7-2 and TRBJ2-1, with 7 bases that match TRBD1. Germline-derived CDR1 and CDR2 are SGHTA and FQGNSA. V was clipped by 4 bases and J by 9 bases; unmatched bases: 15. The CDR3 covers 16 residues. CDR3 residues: CASSSSRGTGFGEQFF. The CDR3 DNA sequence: TGTGCCAGCAGCTCCTCCAGGGGGACGGGGTTCGGTGAGCAGTTCTTC.

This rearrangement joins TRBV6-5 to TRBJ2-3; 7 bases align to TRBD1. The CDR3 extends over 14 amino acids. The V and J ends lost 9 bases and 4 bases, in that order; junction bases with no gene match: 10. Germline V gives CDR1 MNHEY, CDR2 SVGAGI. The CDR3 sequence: CASHWAGGPDTQYF. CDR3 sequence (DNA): TGTGCCAGTCATTGGGCAGGGGGACCAGATACGCAGTATTTT.